This TCR beta chain is drawn from a study of T cell changes during pregnancy in multiple sclerosis. The data were produced by immunoSEQ multiplex PCR, yet TCRdb's version contains in-frame clones alone and is incomplete. The sample lists just under 80,000 clones; 80% to 95% were seen once. CDR1 SGDLS and CDR2 YYNGEE come from the germline V gene. This CDR3 is 11 amino acids long. The V gene lost 3 bases and the J gene lost 7 bases, with 7 bases spanning the gap. The chain recombines TRBV9 with TRBJ1-2; possibly TRBD1 for D (5 bases). The sequencing here drew on peripheral blood, taken in the first trimester of pregnancy. This TCR derives from a female donor with multiple sclerosis, enrolled in a pregnancy study. CDR3 loop: CASSDRTGYTF. CDR3 coding DNA: TGTGCCAGCAGCGACAGGACTGGCTACACCTTC.